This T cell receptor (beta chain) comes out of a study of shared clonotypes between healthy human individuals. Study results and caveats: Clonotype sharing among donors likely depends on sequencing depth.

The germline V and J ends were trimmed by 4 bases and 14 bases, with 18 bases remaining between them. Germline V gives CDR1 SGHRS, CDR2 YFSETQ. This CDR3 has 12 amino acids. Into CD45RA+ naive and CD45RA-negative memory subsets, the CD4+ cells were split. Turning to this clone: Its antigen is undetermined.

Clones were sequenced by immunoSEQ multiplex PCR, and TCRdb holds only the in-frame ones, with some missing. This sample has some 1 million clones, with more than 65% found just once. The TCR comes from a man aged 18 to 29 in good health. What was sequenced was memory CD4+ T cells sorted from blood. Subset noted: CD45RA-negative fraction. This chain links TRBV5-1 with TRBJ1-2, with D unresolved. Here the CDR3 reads CASSLISRPWTF. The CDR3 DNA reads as TGCGCCAGCAGCCTTATATCCCGCCCGTGGACCTTC.